The 2 T cell receptor beta chains given below trace back to one sample, sequenced in a study of spatial heterogeneity in lung cancer. The time point is: sample taken at primary tumor resection. From the 5' RACE reads, TCRdb called clonotypes with MiXCR, one entry per CDR3 protein. The table shows roughly 10,000 distinct CDR3 sequences, with under 6.5% occurring only once. Source: PBMCs, taken at surgery. All receptors come from a male donor with early-stage non-small cell lung cancer.

V is TRBV20-1 and J is TRBJ1-6; no clear D gene. This CDR3 has 14 amino acids. V dropped 1 base and J dropped 5 bases, with 9 bases sitting between them. CDR1 and CDR2 (germline): DFQATT, SNEGSKA (reference sequence). The CDR3 sequence is CSARGTGNNSPLHF. As DNA, the CDR3 is TGCAGTGCTAGAGGGACGGGCAATAATTCACCCCTCCACTTT.

This clonotype was observed a few times. The V and J genes are TRBV4-2 and TRBJ2-3; 8 bases agree with TRBD2. The CDR3 is 15 amino acids. V lost 5 bases and J lost 2; bases outside the gene matches: 6. CDR1 is LGHNA, CDR2 YNFKEQ, per germline. As DNA, the CDR3 is TGTGCCAGCAGCACCGGGACTAGTCTCACAGATACGCAGTATTTT. Amino acids: CASSTGTSLTDTQYF.